The 5 T cell receptor beta chains listed next were all sequenced from one sample in a study of blood T cell repertoires in COVID-19. Some clones are missing from TCRdb's copy, which holds only in-frame ones; the method was immunoSEQ multiplex PCR. The sample records 250,000 to 300,000 clones, around 88% being singletons. The sequenced material came from peripheral blood. The receptors shown here come from a woman in her twenties or thirties who had recovered from COVID-19.

In its sample, this clone was seen a few times. V and J are TRBV5-1 and TRBJ1-2; tentative D call: TRBD1 (5 bases). The CDR3 is 12 amino acids. Trimming removed 0 bases from V and 8 bases from J, with 8 bases in between. CDR1 and CDR2 from the germline V gene are SGHRS and YFSETQ. CDR3 DNA: TGCGCCAGCAGCTTGGAAGGGGTCGGCTACACCTTC. This sequence encodes CASSLEGVGYTF.

In this sample, this clone turned up once. The CDR3 DNA is TGTGCCAGCAGCCAAGACCCATGGACTAGCCTGAACACCGGGGAGCTGTTTTTT. It specifies CASSQDPWTSLNTGELFF. The chain links TRBV3-1 (or the pseudogene TRBV3-2) to TRBJ2-2; TRBD2 agrees at 8 bases. Trimming removed 0 bases from V and 1 base from J; junction bases left unmatched: 7. Germline V lookup: CDR1 LGHDT, CDR2 YNNKEL (reference sequence). This CDR3 is built from 18 residues.

J is TRBJ1-1 and V is TRBV5-1; TRBD1 is a possible D gene (5 bases). The germline V gene encodes CDR1 SGHRS and CDR2 YFSETQ. The CDR3 is 15 amino acids. Trimming took 5 bases from V and 0 from J, leaving 14 bases between them. The CDR3 spells CASSLSRGLNTEAFF. In nucleotides, the CDR3 is TGCGCCAGCAGTCTCTCAAGGGGTTTGAACACTGAAGCTTTCTTT.

The CDR3 reads CASSNPGQLYNEQFF. Written as DNA, the CDR3 is TGTGCCAGCAGCAATCCGGGACAGTTATACAATGAGCAGTTCTTC. The chain carries TRBV6-5 and TRBJ2-1; 7 bases match TRBD1. Losses at the gene ends were 6 bases for V and 4 bases for J; bases not matched to a gene: 9. Germline CDR1 MNHEY, CDR2 SVGAGI. The CDR3 contains 15 residues.

This clone was detected once. This sequence joins TRBV29-1 and TRBJ2-3; unclear D gene. V lost 5 bases, J lost 1 base, and 7 bases lay in between. The CDR3 loop spans 12 amino acids. CDR1 SQVTM and CDR2 ANQGSEA come from the germline V gene. The CDR3 DNA sequence: TGCAGCGTTTTTCCGGGCACAGATACGCAGTATTTT. Residues: CSVFPGTDTQYF.